This TCR beta chain was recorded in a study of cytomegalovirus exposure and HLA in healthy donors. Study observations and caveats: There were reportedly fewer N-insertions in an Asian-associated ancestry cluster than the roughly 670-donor mean, in a later analysis. The productive fraction for most TCR beta V segments was about 87% or about 30% in an earlier analysis.

The CDR3 runs to 16 residues. CDR1 and CDR2 (germline): SNHLY, FYNNEI. Trimming took 6 bases from V and 4 from J; bases not matched to a gene: 11. PCR amplification relied on 60 Vbeta primers (plus 13 Jbeta primers). Assay used: immunoSEQ multiplex PCR; TCRdb lists only in-frame clones, some missing. This sample has some 140,000 clones, with more than 70% found just once. Points on this clone: Its antigen is not identified.

Input material: PBMCs. The chain uses TRBV2 and TRBJ1-2; 10 bases are shared with TRBD1. The TCR was taken from a male donor in good health and CMV-seropositive. CDR3 nucleotide sequence: TGTGCCAGCAGCGAGGGACAGGGGCGCTTCGGCTATGGCTACACCTTC. Amino acids: CASSEGQGRFGYGYTF.